This T cell receptor (beta chain) was identified during a study of blood T cell repertoires in COVID-19. The CDR3 extends over 13 amino acids. Clinical history reported by participants formed the basis on which cohorts were assigned. Assay used: immunoSEQ multiplex PCR; TCRdb lists only in-frame clones, some missing. Of approximately 240,000 clones in the sample, approximately 87% were seen once. The clonotype was recovered from a woman in her fifties or sixties in a cohort exposed to, infected with or recovered from COVID-19 (not recorded which). What was sequenced was PBMCs or T cells enriched from blood (not recorded which). The V gene is TRBV21-1, the J gene TRBJ1-5; the DNA was not compared with TRBD1, the D call given in the table. TRBV21-1 is a documented pseudogene. CDR3 amino acids: CASSKNRARPQHF. In nucleotides, the CDR3 is TGTGCCAGCAGCAAAAACAGGGCGCGGCCCCAGCATTTT.